This T cell receptor beta chain was captured in a study of T cells in Graves' hyperthyroidism and ophthalmopathy. In the study overall: Peripheral blood was acquired at first diagnosis, ahead of any therapy whatsoever. Findings and limits, study-wide: A median 6.5 months before onset, the model predicted ophthalmopathy.

RNA transcripts provided the source from which TCR beta CDR3 regions were amplified. HTBI primers were the set used in a first-round RT-PCR of the TCR CDR3. TCRdb redid the calling of the multiplex PCR reads with MiXCR, one entry per CDR3 protein. The data contain around 300,000 distinct CDR3 sequences, 12% to 15% of them singletons. This clonotype showed up just a few times. The target antigen is unknown. When ophthalmopathy did not progress within 18 months, Graves' hyperthyroidism was considered stable. Those with hyperthyroidism were 18 to 65 years old, newly diagnosed, and ill for under 2 months. Per the germline V gene, CDR1 is SEHNR and CDR2 is FQNEAQ (reference sequence). V lost 1 base and J 7 bases, leaving 8 bases between the germline ends. CDR3 length equals 14 residues.

What was sequenced was blood. The chain combines TRBV7-9 with TRBJ1-6; no firm D call. The source is a woman aged 40-49 years with Graves' hyperthyroidism. CDR3 coding DNA: TGTGCCAGCAGCTTAGTGGAGAACAATTCACCCCTCCACTTT. Amino acid sequence: CASSLVENNSPLHF.